This TCR beta chain was observed in a study of T cell responses to AZD1222 COVID-19 vaccine. Study conclusions and caveats: The study identified only five to seven AZD1222 recipients as seropositive at baseline. There were mostly white British donors and more females than males, and clonal diversity was possibly underestimated.

The assay was immunoSEQ multiplex PCR, and TCRdb's table has in-frame clones only and misses some. The sample yields tens of thousands of clones, about 80% seen once. Pooled in the analysis were second doses at about 4 or about 12 weeks. CDR3 size: 12 residues. Trimming cost V 0 bases and J 3 bases, with 1 base left between them. CDR1 and CDR2 (germline): SGHDT, YYEEEE. Notes on this clone: Its target is unknown.

This clonotype was sampled from an adult who received the AZD1222 COVID-19 vaccine. Sequences were derived from peripheral blood, sampled 28 days after the second AZD1222 dose. This rearrangement joins TRBV5-6 to TRBJ2-1, with unresolved D. CDR3 in amino acids: CASSLVYNEQFF. In DNA, the CDR3 is TGTGCCAGCAGCTTGGTCTACAATGAGCAGTTCTTC. Full variable domain (rest looked up from reference TRBV5-6 and TRBJ2-1): DAGVTQSPTHLIKTRGQQVTLRCSPKSGHDTVSWYQQALGQGPQFIFQYYEEEERQRGNFPDRFSGHQFPNYSSELNVNALLLGDSALYLCASSLVYNEQFFGPGTRLTVL.